This is a list of T cell receptor beta chains from one sample in a study of T-cell reconstitution after alpha-beta-depleted transplantation in children. One entry per CDR3 protein results from TCRdb running MiXCR on the PCR reads. The sample contains roughly 500,000 distinct CDR3 sequences, 30% to 35% of which appear only once. This specimen consisted of PBMCs from the stem cell graft donor, obtained from the stem cell graft. These receptors were taken from a human donor who donated a stem cell graft to a child with aplastic anemia. The conserved cysteine and the conserved F or W are not part of the CDR3 here. Each record gives: J gene, V gene, CDR3 protein.

J: TRBJ2-1
V: TRBV20-1
CDR3: SASANRAGDEQF

J: TRBJ2-7
V: TRBV5-1
CDR3: ASSLAGASGSYEQY

J: TRBJ1-5
V: TRBV6-5
CDR3: ASSRDKQGSNQPQH

J: TRBJ1-2
V: TRBV7-6
CDR3: ASSLGLPGRLYGYT

J: TRBJ2-7
V: TRBV15
CDR3: ATSRDLKAGLEQY

J: TRBJ2-1
V: TRBV5-1
CDR3: ASSPPLKGLAGDNEQF

J: TRBJ2-1
V: TRBV6-1
CDR3: ASRQEGASYEQF

J: TRBJ2-7
V: TRBV5-6
CDR3: ASSPRHSEQY

J: TRBJ2-2
V: TRBV6-5
CDR3: ASSYHGTKNTWELF

J: TRBJ2-5
V: TRBV19
CDR3: ASSTHSLGQETQY

J: TRBJ1-1
V: TRBV5-1
CDR3: ASSYRDFTEAF

J: TRBJ1-1
V: TRBV12-3/TRBV12-4
CDR3: ASSPPGWWTEAF

J: TRBJ2-7
V: TRBV6-5
CDR3: ASTYSGSYEQY

J: TRBJ1-6
V: TRBV7-8
CDR3: ASSLGVNLDNSPLH

J: TRBJ2-1
V: TRBV6-1
CDR3: ASPSSGTYNEQF

J: TRBJ2-7
V: TRBV7-2
CDR3: ASSLEGLSYEQY

J: TRBJ1-4
V: TRBV20-1
CDR3: SARVPQGILGEKLF